A single TCR beta chain is shown here with its context. Antigen: not known. The data belong to a study of vaccination and CD4 T cells after COVID-19. Germline CDR1 reads KGHDR; CDR2 reads SFDVKD. The CDR3 sequence is 15 residues long. V was clipped by 4 bases and J by 5 bases, with 16 bases between them. The treatment is: approximately nine-day PBMC culture with coronavirus spike peptide pools or control peptides (ViraFEST assay). Peptide pool stimulation in ViraFEST expanded antigen-specific T cells, whose TCRs were then sequenced. Having spent about 10 days in culture, CD4+ T cells were then isolated by negative selection. The Oncomine TCR Beta short-read assay was applied to DNA of cultured CD4+ T cells. One entry per CDR3 protein, called by TCRdb with MiXCR from the PCR reads. The repertoire consists of 15,000 to 20,000 distinct CDR3 sequences, with about 56% occurring once and the leading ten covering roughly 10%.

Study-wide results and limits: In median terms, SARS-CoV-2-reactive clonotypes went from about 20 to 38, a nonsignificant rise.

This TCR came from a human donor who had recovered from COVID-19. Sequencing was carried out using CD4+ T cells from blood, cultured in vitro. This chain joins TRBV24-1 and TRBJ2-5; D might be TRBD1 or TRBD2, each matching 6 bases. The CDR3 DNA is TGTGCCACCAGTGACCGGAGGGGGGCGGGGGAGACCCAGTACTTC. Its protein product is CATSDRRGAGETQYF.